The subject of this entry is one TCR beta chain. The isolated RNA, all of it, was reverse transcribed, so expressed TCRB transcripts were what got sequenced. The data were produced by immunoSEQ multiplex PCR, yet TCRdb's version contains in-frame clones alone and is incomplete. In the table there are around 13,000 clones, about half of which are singletons. The V gene's germline CDR1 is SGHTA and CDR2 FQGNSA. Trimming took 5 bases from V and 4 from J, leaving 15 bases between them. CDR3 length equals 15 residues. CD4+ naive, central memory, regulatory and stem cell-like memory subsets were isolated by sorting on CD45RO/CCR7/CD25/CD127/CD95/CD27. This specimen comes from a study of beta chain features in type 1 diabetes.

Sequencing was carried out using stem cell memory CD4+ T cells from blood. The clonotype originates from a man between 18 and 35 years old in good health. This sequence joins TRBV7-2 and TRBJ1-3, with a possible D match to TRBD1 (6 bases). The CDR3 coding sequence is TGTGCCAGCAGCCTCAGGGGTGATCGAGGAAACACCATATATTTT. This gives the protein CASSLRGDRGNTIYF.